This is a list of T cell receptor beta chains from one sample in a study of cytomegalovirus exposure and HLA in healthy donors. Generated by immunoSEQ multiplex PCR, the TCRdb table keeps only in-frame clones and is missing some. The repertoire holds approximately 110,000 clones, with roughly 82% as singletons. What was sequenced was PBMCs. All receptors derive from a woman aged 35 to 49 in good health and CMV-seropositive. Both conserved end residues are trimmed from each CDR3. Fields, in order: V gene, J gene, CDR3 protein.

TRBV5-4	TRBJ2-3	ASSPGTVRTTDTQY
TRBV28	TRBJ2-3	ASSLLSLRTSGGTDTQY
TRBV19	TRBJ2-1	ASSISQTIHNEQF
TRBV6-5	TRBJ1-2	ASSAVLSGVNT
TRBV19	TRBJ2-3	ASREGRGGKVTDTQY
TRBV19	TRBJ2-7	ASSIGLAGVYEQY
TRBV11-2	TRBJ1-2	ASSPDRDYGYT
TRBV10-2	TRBJ2-1	ASSGTRYNEQF
TRBV19	TRBJ2-1	ASRGLAVYNEQF
TRBV7-3	TRBJ1-2	ASSTRQSYGYT
TRBV30	TRBJ2-7	AWSPGVSYEQY
TRBV6-1	TRBJ2-1	ASNERLAPRPEQF
TRBV28	TRBJ1-3	ASSFLTGRKGNTIY
TRBV7-9	TRBJ1-2	ASSLEPSNYGYT
TRBV5-1	TRBJ1-4	ASSGLGENEKLF
TRBV14	TRBJ1-4	ASSQVRTATNEKLF
TRBV7-2	TRBJ1-5	ASSLEGTVNQPQH